Below, 7 T cell receptor beta chains from the same sample are listed, as sequenced in a study of kidney transplant recipient with SARS-CoV-2 infection. TCRdb re-analysed the reads in MiXCR, keeping a single row per CDR3 protein. The sample carries 200,000 to 300,000 distinct CDR3 sequences, 25% to 30% recorded once. This sample comprised a blood sample, obtained at baseline and on roughly day 110 from a kidney transplant recipient. These receptors were obtained from a young adult male patient who had COVID-19 and was a kidney transplant recipient. Some of the T cells might come from the graft donor.

As regards this clonotype: This may be a read error, as it is one base from a much larger clone. J is TRBJ1-2 and V is TRBV6-1; 8 bases match TRBD1. The J segment lost 8 bases and the V segment lost 5 bases, leaving 22 bases of the junction unmatched. Germline V gene lookup returns CDR1 MNHNS and CDR2 SASEGT. The CDR3 extends over 18 amino acids. The DNA for the CDR3 is TGTGCCAGCAGTCCCCATATAATGTCAGGGGGCTATTTAGCCGGCTACACCTTC. Its protein is CASSPHIMSGGYLAGYTF.

On this clonotype: A clone one base away is much larger, so this may be a read error. The chain has TRBV6-1 and TRBJ1-2; D ambiguous. This CDR3 region has 17 residues. Germline assignment: CDR1 MNHNS and CDR2 SASEGT. CDR3 protein: CASSRRFSMRKTYGYIF. The CDR3 DNA sequence: TGTGCCAGCAGTCGGAGGTTCTCTATGCGAAAGACCTATGGCTACATCTTC.

As to this clonotype: It may be a read error: a sequence one base away is much more abundant. The chain links TRBV20-1 to TRBJ1-3; D call uncertain. Trimming shortened V by 0 bases and J by 4 bases, and 7 bases separated the two germline ends. In germline, CDR1 is DFQATT, CDR2 SNEGSKA (reference sequence). CDR3 length: 13 residues. CDR3 DNA sequence: TGCAGTGCTAGAGATAACACGGGAAACACCATATATTTT. It codes for CSARDNTGNTIYF.

Worth noting for this clonotype: This may stem from a read error, because a much larger clone lies one nucleotide away. The chain combines TRBV6-6 with TRBJ2-7; 10 bases align to TRBD1. The germline CDR1 and CDR2 sequences are MNHNY and SVGAGI (reference sequence). CDR3 size: 14 residues. The CDR3 region is CASLRDRGTYGQYF. DNA of the CDR3: TGTGCCAGTCTTCGGGACAGGGGTACCTACGGGCAGTACTTC.

This clonotype was seen at least ten times. This chain uses TRBV19 with TRBJ1-4; 7 bases are a match to TRBD1. Germline loops: CDR1 LNHDA, CDR2 SQIVND (reference sequence). V shed 7 bases and J 5 bases; nucleotides not matched to a gene: 10. The CDR3 is made up of 15 amino acids. The chain's CDR3 is CASNPTQGGNEKLFF. CDR3 sequence (DNA): TGTGCCAGTAACCCGACCCAGGGGGGGAATGAAAAACTGTTTTTT.

With respect to this clonotype: A much larger clone lies one base from this, so it may be a read error. J is TRBJ2-7 and V is TRBV20-1; D may correspond to TRBD1 or TRBD2 (5 bases each). This CDR3 comprises 13 residues. Germline CDR1 DFQATT, CDR2 SNEGSKA (reference sequence). This CDR3 reads CSMEWDHTYEQYF. The CDR3, as DNA: TGCAGCATGGAGTGGGACCATACCTACGAGCAGTACTTC.

This clonotype was recorded a few times. The V and J genes are TRBV6-5 and TRBJ2-3, with 7 bases identical to TRBD2. V lost 5 bases, J lost 2 bases, and 16 bases stayed unmatched. Per germline, CDR1 MNHEY and CDR2 SVGAGI. CDR3 size: 18 residues. In DNA, the CDR3 is TGTGCCAGCAGTCCCACAGCCTGGTTAGCGGGTTCCACAGATACGCAGTATTTT. Protein product: CASSPTAWLAGSTDTQYF.